One sample yielded the 25 T cell receptor beta chains listed below, sequenced in a study of blood T cell repertoires in COVID-19 (TCRdb year 2020). Library creation used the immunoSEQ multiplex PCR assay. TCRdb mirrors the immuneACCESS table, restricted to in-frame sequences. Some clones are absent from its copies; in checked studies, under half trace to an unresolved V gene, and the reason for the others is unknown. The sample yields 150,000 to 200,000 clones; approximately 90% were counted once. The ten largest clones represent 3.7% of the sample. Sample: peripheral blood. These receptors all come from a man between 18 and 29 years old with active or convalescent COVID-19.

The chain employs TRBV24-1 and TRBJ1-2, with D unclear. Trimming stripped 0 bases from V and 6 bases from J, with 4 bases between. Germline CDR1 is KGHDR and CDR2 is SFDVKD. This CDR3 is built from 12 residues. CDR3 sequence (DNA): TGTGCCACCAGTGATTTGGGGCATGGCTACACCTTC. Encoded protein: CATSDLGHGYTF.

This chain uses TRBV7-6 with TRBJ1-1; 12 nucleotides agree with TRBD1. Trimming removed 3 bases from V and 1 base from J; junction bases left unmatched: 6. The CDR3 has 17 residues. CDR1 is SGHVS and CDR2 is FNYEAQ in the germline V gene. CDR3 coding DNA: TGTGCCAGCAGCTTGGGGGGGACAGGGGGCTCGAACACTGAAGCTTTCTTT. Protein: CASSLGGTGGSNTEAFF.

The chain links TRBV11-3 to TRBJ1-1; 7 positions match TRBD1. Germline CDR1 and CDR2: SGHNT and YENEEA. Trimming cost V 1 base and J 3 bases; bases outside gene matches: 5. The CDR3 has 15 residues. The DNA of the CDR3 is TGTGCCAGCAGCTTAGGTACAGGGGCGGACACTGAAGCTTTCTTT. Protein product: CASSLGTGADTEAFF.

The chain employs TRBV12-5 and TRBJ2-1; a possible D gene is TRBD1 (5 bases). Germline assignment: CDR1 LGHNT and CDR2 FRNRAP. The CDR3 extends over 14 amino acids. The V end was cut by 3 bases, the J end by 8 bases, with 14 bases between. The CDR3 loop is CASGFGQGGDEQFF. DNA of the CDR3: TGTGCTAGTGGTTTTGGGCAGGGTGGCGATGAGCAGTTCTTC.

The chain recombines TRBV24-1 with TRBJ1-2, with a weak D call TRBD1 (5 bases). Trimming removed 0 bases at V and 3 bases at J, with 10 bases between. This CDR3 region has 15 residues. CDR1 is KGHDR and CDR2 is SFDVKD in the germline V gene. The CDR3 DNA is TGTGCCACCAGTGATTTGCGGGGGACCCACTATGGCTACACCTTC. Protein product: CATSDLRGTHYGYTF.

This chain links TRBV18 with TRBJ2-3, with D maybe TRBD1 (6 bases). The ends were cut back, 4 bases at V and 0 bases at J, with 11 bases in the middle. There are 15 residues in the CDR3. The germline V gene encodes CDR1 KGHSH and CDR2 LQKENI. Written as DNA, the CDR3 is TGTGCCAGCTCACGAGAGGACAGAAGCACAGATACGCAGTATTTT. This codes for CASSREDRSTDTQYF. The variable domain in full, completed from reference TRBV18 and TRBJ2-3, reads NAGVMQNPRHLVRRRGQEARLRCSPMKGHSHVYWYRQLPEEGLKFMVYLQKENIIDESGMPKERFSAEFPKEGPSILRIQQVVRGDSAAYFCASSREDRSTDTQYFGPGTRLTVL.

The V and J genes are TRBV4-3 and TRBJ2-1, with a weak D call TRBD2 (5 bases). The V end lost 0 bases, the J end lost 7 bases, and 10 bases lay between the germline ends. Germline-derived CDR1 and CDR2 are LGHNA and YSLEER. The CDR3 length is 14 residues. CDR3 residues: CASSQDLPGNEQFF. The CDR3 DNA reads TGCGCCAGCAGCCAAGATTTACCGGGGAATGAGCAGTTCTTC.

V and J are TRBV20-1 and TRBJ1-1, with D unresolved. Germline CDR1 reads DFQATT; CDR2 reads SNEGSKA (reference sequence). This CDR3 has 10 amino acids. The ends were cut back, 3 bases at V and 4 bases at J, with 3 bases in the middle. The CDR3 nucleotides read TGCAGTGCTAGTCTCACTGAAGCTTTCTTT. It specifies CSASLTEAFF.

The gene calls are TRBV27 and TRBJ2-3; D call uncertain. Deletions cut 3 bases from V and 3 bases from J, with 10 bases between. The germline gives CDR1 MNHEY, CDR2 SMNVEV (reference sequence). This CDR3 is 14 amino acids long. The CDR3 spells CASSFGRLTDTQYF. In DNA, the CDR3 is TGTGCCAGCAGTTTTGGTAGACTTACAGATACGCAGTATTTT.

This chain uses TRBV5-4 with TRBJ2-7, with 8 bases matching TRBD1. Looked up from germline, CDR1 is SGHNT and CDR2 is YYREEE (reference sequence). Unmatched junction bases numbered 4, after V lost 1 base and J lost 4 bases. The CDR3 loop spans 14 amino acids. The CDR3 DNA follows: TGTGCCAGCAGCTTGACAGGGGGAAATTACGAGCAGTACGTC. The encoded protein is CASSLTGGNYEQYV.

This clone was seen only once. The J gene is TRBJ2-7, the V gene TRBV29-1; the D gene is possibly TRBD1 (6 bases). CDR1 and CDR2 (germline): SQVTM, ANQGSEA. The CDR3 loop spans 17 amino acids. The CDR3 nucleotides read TGCACTCCCAAAGCCGCCCCAGGGACACCTACTCGCTACGAGCAGTACGTC. Its protein product is CTPKAAPGTPTRYEQYV.

The chain links TRBV5-6 to TRBJ2-5, with a possible D match to TRBD2 (6 bases). Germline V gene data show CDR1 as SGHDT and CDR2 as YYEEEE. This CDR3 is 15 amino acids long. Trimming took 2 bases from V and 2 from J, leaving 13 bases between them. The CDR3 DNA sequence: TGTGCCAGCAGCTTACGGGGGTACGTTCAAGAGACCCAGTACTTC. This translates into CASSLRGYVQETQYF.

This clone showed up just a few times. The chain combines TRBV7-8 with TRBJ2-1; 10 bases map to TRBD2. CDR1 and CDR2 from the germline V gene are SGHVS and FQNEAQ. V lost 3 bases, J lost 6 bases, and 5 bases stayed unmatched. This CDR3 spans 15 amino acids. CDR3 sequence reads: CASSFRTSGLNEQFF. CDR3 sequence (DNA): TGTGCCAGCAGCTTCAGGACTAGCGGTCTCAATGAGCAGTTCTTC.

This chain links TRBV7-2 with TRBJ1-6, with D possibly matching TRBD1 (6 bases). The length of the CDR3 is 18 residues. Trimming took off 2 bases at V and 9 bases at J, with 23 bases between the two ends. The germline gives CDR1 SGHTA, CDR2 FQGNSA. CDR3 region: CASSLRSPGERFGSPLHF. The CDR3 DNA reads as TGTGCCAGCAGCTTAAGGTCACCAGGGGAGAGATTTGGTTCACCCCTCCACTTT.

The V and J genes are TRBV5-6 and TRBJ2-3; 7 bases line up with TRBD1. CDR1 is SGHDT, CDR2 YYEEEE, per germline. Trimming cost V 5 bases and J 6 bases; bases outside gene matches: 12. This CDR3 region has 15 residues. DNA of the CDR3: TGTGCCAGCAGGGGACAGCTGGTGTGGCGCGATACGCAGTATTTT. Its protein is CASRGQLVWRDTQYF.

The chain uses TRBV4-3 and TRBJ1-2, with TRBD1 identical over 8 bases. Germline CDR1 and CDR2: LGHNA and YSLEER. The CDR3 has 17 residues. V lost 2 bases, J lost 7 bases, and 15 bases stayed unmatched. The CDR3, as DNA: TGCGCCAGCAGCCAACCAGGGGGAACAGGGGGTCTAGGTGGCTACACCTTC. This encodes CASSQPGGTGGLGGYTF.

The J gene is TRBJ1-1, the V gene TRBV7-3, with D perhaps matching TRBD1 (5 bases). The germline V gene has CDR1 SGHTA and CDR2 FQGTGA. Trimming stripped 2 bases from V and 5 bases from J, with 9 bases between. CDR3 length: 13 amino acids. The CDR3 nucleotides are TGTGCCAGCAGCTTACGGGGGGAGACTGAAGCTTTCTTT. Protein sequence: CASSLRGETEAFF.

The rearrangement links TRBV5-4 to TRBJ2-5, with 8 bases aligning to TRBD2. This CDR3 has 14 amino acids. The trim removed 4 bases at V and 2 bases at J, leaving 4 bases unmatched. Germline lookup yields CDR1 SGHNT and CDR2 YYREEE (reference sequence). The CDR3 loop reads CASSVAGSQETQYF. CDR3 DNA sequence: TGTGCCAGCAGCGTAGCGGGGAGTCAAGAGACCCAGTACTTC.

The chain employs TRBV10-3 and TRBJ1-1; D call uncertain. Germline V gene data show CDR1 as ENHRY and CDR2 as SYGVKD. Between the trimmed V and J ends, which lost 6 bases and 1 base, there was a span of 15 bases. The CDR3 covers 15 residues. The CDR3: CAIRENSHGNTEAFF. CDR3 in DNA: TGTGCCATCAGAGAGAACAGTCACGGGAACACTGAAGCTTTCTTT.

The chain uses TRBV24-1 and TRBJ1-5; D not certain. V lost 4 bases and J 2 bases, leaving 8 bases between the germline ends. Germline CDR1 is KGHDR and CDR2 is SFDVKD. The CDR3 spans 14 residues. The CDR3 protein is CATSEGTGNQPQHF. The CDR3 DNA follows: TGTGCCACCAGTGAAGGAACAGGCAATCAGCCCCAGCATTTT.

The J gene is TRBJ2-2, the V gene TRBV2; the match to TRBD1 covers 9 bases. Losses at the gene ends were 5 bases for V and 2 bases for J; bases not matched to a gene: 12. The germline V gene encodes CDR1 SNHLY and CDR2 FYNNEI. There are 18 residues in the CDR3. The CDR3, as DNA: TGTGCCAGCAGTTTGGACAGGGGCCTTTCCCGAAACACCGGGGAGCTGTTTTTT. Protein product: CASSLDRGLSRNTGELFF.

The chain uses TRBV4-3 and TRBJ2-7, with 12 positions matching TRBD2. The V gene's germline CDR1 is LGHNA and CDR2 YSLEER. The CDR3 contains 19 residues. The V gene end was trimmed by 0 bases and the J gene end by 1 base; junction bases not matched to a gene: 10. CDR3 protein: CASSQESTSGSLGSYEQYF. The CDR3 coding sequence is TGCGCCAGCAGCCAAGAATCGACTAGCGGGAGCCTCGGGTCCTACGAGCAGTACTTC.

The CDR3 sequence: CASSYRPGQQNYGYTF. The CDR3 DNA reads as TGTGCCAGCAGTTACAGGCCGGGACAGCAGAACTATGGCTACACCTTC. This chain connects TRBV6-2 or TRBV6-3 to TRBJ1-2, with 7 bases matching TRBD1. The CDR3 is 16 amino acids. Germline assignment: CDR1 MNHEY and CDR2 SVGEGT. V trimming: 2 bases; J trimming: 2 bases; junction bases outside the gene matches: 8.

The chain couples TRBV18 to TRBJ1-2, with 7 nucleotides matching TRBD1. With 5 bases clipped from V and 8 bases from J, the junction kept 8 bases outside the gene matches. The CDR3 totals 13 residues. Looked up from germline, CDR1 is KGHSH and CDR2 is LQKENI. The CDR3 DNA reads TGTGCCAGCTCAGCCGGGACAGATGGAGGCTACACCTTC. It is translated as CASSAGTDGGYTF.

V gene TRBV5-1 combines with J gene TRBJ2-1, with D possibly being TRBD2 (6 bases). Trimming left V 4 bases short and J 5 bases short, with 13 bases between. Germline V CDR1 and CDR2: SGHRS, YFSETQ. The CDR3 spans 14 residues. CDR3 region: CASSPGTPNNEQFF. CDR3 sequence (DNA): TGCGCCAGCAGCCCCGGGACTCCTAACAATGAGCAGTTCTTC.